The source of this TCR beta chain is a study of identical twins. Study conclusions and caveats: A lower insertion count was a feature of abundant cord blood beta clonotypes, with no such feature in memory repertoires. Models underpredicted monozygotic twin sharing of out-of-frame TCR alpha.

To note about this clonotype: Its target is not known.

The donor group consisted entirely of healthy Caucasians. A universal primer binding site was introduced by template switching. The final cDNA contained unique molecular identifiers. TCRdb analysed the 5' RACE reads with MiXCR anew, one entry per CDR3 protein. The top ten hold approximately 6.6% of the sample, which has hundreds of thousands of distinct CDR3 sequences, over 8.5% seen once. The sample was also linked to a second study, of yellow fever vaccine responses in identical twins.

The TCR sequence derives from a woman aged 18-35 years in good health. The source material was CD8+ T cells sorted from blood.

CDR3 nucleotide sequence: TGCAGCGCAATGGGACAGGGTAATTCCGACACTGAAGCTTTCTTT. Protein product: CSAMGQGNSDTEAFF. The V call is TRBV29-1, the J call TRBJ1-1; 9 bases agree with TRBD1. The CDR3 has 15 residues. Germline trimming cut 7 bases from V and 3 bases from J; bases unmatched to any gene: 12. CDR1 SQVTM and CDR2 ANQGSEA come from the germline V gene.